This T cell receptor beta chain was captured by sequencing in a study of cytomegalovirus exposure and HLA in healthy donors. General observations from the study: The study put 150 or so TCR beta chains on its list as cytomegalovirus-associated.

Germline V gives CDR1 MNHNS, CDR2 SASEGT. The CDR3 contains 12 residues. Trimming took 2 bases from V and 6 from J, leaving 8 bases between them. The protocol was immunoSEQ multiplex PCR, while the TCRdb copy is restricted to in-frame clones and leaves out a portion. The data hold some 98,000 clones, with around 90% observed a single time. Concerning this clone: Its antigen is unknown.

Sequencing input: PBMCs. This chain uses TRBV6-1 with TRBJ2-7; a possible D gene is TRBD2 (5 bases). This clonotype was sampled from a woman under 40 in good health and CMV-seronegative. The CDR3 sequence: CASSEMAGEQYF. In DNA form, the CDR3 reads TGTGCCAGCAGTGAAATGGCGGGCGAGCAGTACTTC.